These 20 T cell receptor beta chains were sequenced from one sample in a study of T cells in Graves' hyperthyroidism and ophthalmopathy. The CDR3 regions of TCR beta were amplified from RNA transcripts. HTBI primers were the set used in a first-round RT-PCR of the TCR CDR3. TCRdb fed the multiplex PCR reads into MiXCR, producing one record per CDR3 protein. The data show around 800,000 distinct CDR3 sequences, 38% seen once. Sequenced material: blood. The source of these receptors is a man in his late teens or twenties with Graves' hyperthyroidism.

This clonotype was observed a single time. V gene TRBV4-3 combines with J gene TRBJ1-5; a possible D gene is TRBD1 (5 bases). The V and J ends lost 1 base and 3 bases respectively, with 10 bases between them. Germline loops: CDR1 LGHNA, CDR2 YSLEER. This CDR3 is built from 15 residues. CDR3 nucleotides: TGCGCCAGCAGCCAAGTGGTCAGGGACAATCAGCCCCAGCATTTT. Its protein product is CASSQVVRDNQPQHF.

This clonotype was observed at least ten times. V is TRBV10-3 and J is TRBJ2-7; no clear D gene. This CDR3 is built from 11 residues. Trimming shortened V by 8 bases and J by 2 bases, and 7 bases separated the two germline ends. Per germline, CDR1 ENHRY and CDR2 SYGVKD. The chain's CDR3 is CAIGAAYEQYF. In DNA form, the CDR3 reads TGTGCCATCGGTGCGGCCTACGAGCAGTACTTC.

Many counts were recorded for this clonotype. The chain carries TRBV12-3 or TRBV12-4 and TRBJ1-1; no definite D call. The length of the CDR3 is 13 residues. Between the trimmed V and J ends, which lost 6 bases and 2 bases, there was a span of 10 bases. The CDR3 DNA sequence: TGTGCCAGCAGCTTTAAACCCAACACTGAAGCTTTCTTT. Its translation is CASSFKPNTEAFF.

The CDR3 bases are TGTGCCAGCAGCTTGTACGGGCTCGAGCAGTACTTC. Translation: CASSLYGLEQYF. This chain uses TRBV5-4 with TRBJ2-7; D gene ambiguous. CDR3 size: 12 residues. V lost 1 base and J 6 bases, leaving 8 bases between the germline ends. Germline-derived CDR1 and CDR2 are SGHNT and YYREEE (reference sequence).

The genes are TRBV29-1 and TRBJ1-5; possibly TRBD1 for D (6 bases). This CDR3 is built from 12 residues. CDR1 and CDR2 (germline): SQVTM, ANQGSEA. Trimming took 8 bases from V and 3 from J, leaving 11 bases between them. The CDR3 protein is CSSHRVNQPQHF. CDR3 DNA sequence: TGCAGCAGTCACAGGGTCAATCAGCCCCAGCATTTT. Using reference TRBV29-1 and TRBJ1-5 for the parts outside the CDR3, the full variable domain is SAVISQKPSRDICQRGTSLTIQCQVDSQVTMMFWYRQQPGQSLTLIATANQGSEATYESGFVIDKFPISRPNLTFSTLTVSNMSPEDSSIYLCSSHRVNQPQHFGDGTRLSIL.

Of note for this clonotype: Sequence at one end of the junction differs from germline and may be a read error. The chain combines TRBV6-1 with TRBJ1-4; D not resolved. Per the germline V gene, CDR1 is MNHNS and CDR2 is SASEGT. CDR3 length: 13 residues. The DNA for the CDR3 is TGTGCCATCAGTGAGTCGGTGGGGGAAAAACTGTTTTTT. Translated: CAISESVGEKLFF.

The rearrangement joins TRBV29-1 to TRBJ2-5; 7 bases are shared with TRBD1. The CDR3 has 13 amino acids. V was pared by 8 bases and J by 5 bases, with 11 bases of the junction left unmatched. The germline CDR1 and CDR2 sequences are SQVTM and ANQGSEA. This chain's CDR3 is CSLWLQGQETQYF. In DNA form, the CDR3 reads TGCAGCTTGTGGTTACAGGGGCAGGAGACCCAGTACTTC.

This clonotype was picked up many times. The V call is TRBV2, the J call TRBJ1-6, with TRBD1 matching 7 bases. From germline, CDR1 is SNHLY and CDR2 FYNNEI. J gave up 6 bases and V 6 bases, and 5 bases lay outside the gene matches. The CDR3 has 14 amino acids. The CDR3 loop is CASRAGTANSPLHF. CDR3 nucleotides: TGTGCCAGCAGGGCCGGGACAGCTAATTCACCCCTCCACTTT.

This clonotype appeared many times. This chain joins TRBV5-1 and TRBJ1-1; D not resolved. V lost 2 bases and J 1 base, leaving 9 bases between the germline ends. The CDR3 covers 14 residues. Germline values: CDR1 SGHRS, CDR2 YFSETQ. CDR3 region: CASSLQTGNTEAFF. CDR3 DNA sequence: TGCGCCAGCAGCTTACAGACCGGGAACACTGAAGCTTTCTTT.

This clonotype was counted between two and nine times. This sequence joins TRBV2 and TRBJ2-2; 7 bases line up with TRBD1. The CDR3 loop spans 18 amino acids. Per the germline V gene, CDR1 is SNHLY and CDR2 is FYNNEI. V shed 4 bases and J 3 bases; nucleotides not matched to a gene: 14. CDR3 sequence reads: CASSVERTQGVDTGELFF. CDR3 coding DNA: TGTGCCAGCAGTGTTGAGAGGACGCAGGGGGTGGACACCGGGGAGCTGTTTTTT. The entire variable domain, with the rest obtained from reference TRBV2 and TRBJ2-2, is as follows: EPEVTQTPSHQVTQMGQEVILRCVPISNHLYFYWYRQILGQKVEFLVSFYNNEISEKSEIFDDQFSVERPDGSNFTLKIRSTKLEDSAMYFCASSVERTQGVDTGELFFGEGSRLTVL.

The genes are TRBV2 and TRBJ2-2, with TRBD1 matching over 7 bases. The CDR3 contains 15 residues. Germline CDR1 reads SNHLY; CDR2 reads FYNNEI. Losses at the gene ends were 7 bases for V and 5 bases for J; bases not matched to a gene: 10. The CDR3 loop reads CASNDDRVATGELFF. The CDR3 nucleotides read TGTGCCAGCAATGACGACAGGGTAGCGACCGGGGAGCTGTTTTTT. Combining the CDR3 with reference TRBV2 and TRBJ2-2 gives the whole variable domain EPEVTQTPSHQVTQMGQEVILRCVPISNHLYFYWYRQILGQKVEFLVSFYNNEISEKSEIFDDQFSVERPDGSNFTLKIRSTKLEDSAMYFCASNDDRVATGELFFGEGSRLTVL.

This clonotype has ten or more counts. At one of its ends the junction is not consistent with the germline gene, which may arise from a read error. The V gene is TRBV20-1, the J gene TRBJ1-3; no clear D. In germline, CDR1 is DFQATT, CDR2 SNEGSKA (reference sequence). The CDR3 runs 12 residues. DNA of the CDR3: TGCAGTGCTAGGGCCTCTGTAAACACCATATATTTT. Translated, it gives CSARASVNTIYF.

The rearrangement links TRBV5-1 to TRBJ1-1; D gene uncertain. The ends were cut back, 1 base at V and 6 bases at J, with 10 bases in the middle. The CDR3 has 13 amino acids. The germline gives CDR1 SGHRS, CDR2 YFSETQ. For the CDR3, the DNA is TGCGCCAGCAGCTTGACAGAGATCGCTGAAGCTTTCTTT. This encodes CASSLTEIAEAFF.

CDR3 in amino acids: CAISEAPDRTYEQYF. The CDR3 nucleotides are TGTGCCATCAGTGAGGCTCCGGACAGAACCTACGAGCAGTACTTC. V is TRBV10-3 and J is TRBJ2-7; perhaps TRBD1 as D (6 bases). The CDR3 extends over 15 amino acids. Trimming took off 2 bases at V and 2 bases at J, with 13 bases between the two ends. From germline, CDR1 is ENHRY and CDR2 SYGVKD.

V gene TRBV7-8 combines with J gene TRBJ2-7; tentative D call: TRBD2 (5 bases). In germline, CDR1 is SGHVS, CDR2 FQNEAQ. V was shortened by 5 bases and J by 2 bases, with 16 bases between the two germline ends. CDR3 length: 15 amino acids. CDR3: CASSQRSSLPYEQYF. Here the CDR3 DNA reads TGTGCCAGCAGCCAGCGGTCCTCTTTACCCTACGAGCAGTACTTC.

The V call is TRBV9, the J call TRBJ1-5; no firm D call. Germline lookup yields CDR1 SGDLS and CDR2 YYNGEE. Trimming shortened V by 4 bases and J by 11 bases, and 22 bases separated the two germline ends. There are 15 residues in the CDR3. This chain's CDR3 is CASSRSSSRGETQHF. In DNA, the CDR3 is TGTGCCAGCAGCCGAAGTAGCAGCCGGGGTGAGACCCAGCATTTT.

The genes are TRBV5-4 and TRBJ1-1, with D possibly TRBD1 on 5 matching bases. There are 15 residues in the CDR3. The germline V gene encodes CDR1 SGHNT and CDR2 YYREEE (reference sequence). Between the trimmed V and J ends, which lost 6 bases and 3 bases, there was a span of 18 bases. The CDR3 DNA reads as TGTGCCAGCACTGAGATGGGGCTACTTCACACTGAAGCTTTCTTT. This codes for CASTEMGLLHTEAFF.

This clonotype was detected a few times. The chain has TRBV7-2 and TRBJ2-7; possibly TRBD1 for D (7 bases). There are 14 residues in the CDR3. V lost 5 bases and J 4 bases, leaving 15 bases between the germline ends. The V gene's germline CDR1 is SGHTA and CDR2 FQGNSA. CDR3 nucleotides: TGTGCCAGCAGCCCCCCGGCAGGGGGGTACGAGCAGTACTTC. Its translation: CASSPPAGGYEQYF.

The rearrangement joins TRBV2 to TRBJ2-7; D tentatively reads TRBD1 or TRBD2 (5 bases each). CDR1 is SNHLY and CDR2 is FYNNEI in the germline V gene. The V end was cut by 5 bases, the J end by 7 bases, with 21 bases between. The CDR3 loop spans 15 amino acids. CDR3 residues: CASSYRQGTPLEQYF. In DNA form, the CDR3 reads TGTGCCAGCAGTTATAGGCAAGGGACCCCATTGGAGCAGTACTTC.

This rearrangement joins TRBV12-3 or TRBV12-4 to TRBJ2-5; 7 nucleotides match TRBD1. This CDR3 is 14 amino acids long. V shed 4 bases and J 3 bases; nucleotides not matched to a gene: 5. The CDR3 DNA sequence: TGTGCCAGCAGTTCCATACAGGGGAAAGAGACCCAGTACTTC. This gives the protein CASSSIQGKETQYF.